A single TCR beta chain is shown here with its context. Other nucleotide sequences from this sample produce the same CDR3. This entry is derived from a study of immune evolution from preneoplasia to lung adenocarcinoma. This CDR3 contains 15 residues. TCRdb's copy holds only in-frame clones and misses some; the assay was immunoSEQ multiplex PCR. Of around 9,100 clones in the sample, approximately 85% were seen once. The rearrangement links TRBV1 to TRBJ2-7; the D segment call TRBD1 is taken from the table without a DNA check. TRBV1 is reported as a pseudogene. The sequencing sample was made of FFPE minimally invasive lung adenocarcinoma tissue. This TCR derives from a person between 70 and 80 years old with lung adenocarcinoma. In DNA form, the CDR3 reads TGCACGACGAGGCTTCGGGACAGGCGGACCTACGAGCAGTACTTT. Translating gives CTTRLRDRRTYEQYF.